This paragraph reports one TCR beta chain. Its specificity is unknown. This CDR3 has 16 amino acids. With 2 bases clipped from V and 1 base from J, the junction kept 6 bases outside the gene matches. The germline V gene encodes CDR1 MNHEY and CDR2 SVGAGI. The PCR contained 60 Vbeta and 13 Jbeta primers. Clones were sequenced by immunoSEQ multiplex PCR, and TCRdb holds only the in-frame ones, with some missing. The profile shows about 140,000 clones, roughly 79% of them singletons. The sample is drawn from a study of cytomegalovirus exposure and HLA in healthy donors. Findings and caveats of the study: Most TCR sequences showed up rarely, but some public TCRs showed up in many donors. Analysis performed later found 16,951 TCR beta sequences associated with HLA alleles at 0.05 false discovery rate. It was 164 TCR beta chains that were listed as cytomegalovirus-associated. V- and J-gene trimming of TCR beta was linked (in a later analysis) to a missense DCLRE1C variant.

The chain has TRBV6-5 and TRBJ2-7, with 9 nucleotides matching TRBD1. Sequenced sample: PBMCs. The source is a young man in good health and CMV-seropositive. This CDR3 reads CASSYPTGQGSYEQYF. CDR3 DNA: TGTGCCAGCAGTTACCCAACCGGACAGGGGTCCTACGAGCAGTACTTC.